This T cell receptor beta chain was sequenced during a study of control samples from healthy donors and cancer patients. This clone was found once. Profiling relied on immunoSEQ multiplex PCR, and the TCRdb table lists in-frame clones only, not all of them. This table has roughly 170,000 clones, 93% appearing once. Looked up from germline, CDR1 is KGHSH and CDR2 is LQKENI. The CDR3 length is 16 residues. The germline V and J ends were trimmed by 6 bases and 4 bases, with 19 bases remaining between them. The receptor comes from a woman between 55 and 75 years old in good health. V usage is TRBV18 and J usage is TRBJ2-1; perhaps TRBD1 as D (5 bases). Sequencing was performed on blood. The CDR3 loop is CASSPVGGAPYNEQFF. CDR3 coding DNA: TGTGCCAGCTCCCCCGTGGGTGGGGCCCCGTACAATGAGCAGTTCTTC.